This passage covers 10 T cell receptor beta chains from one sample sequenced in a study of T cells in Graves' hyperthyroidism and ophthalmopathy (dated by TCRdb to the late 2010s). Receptor amplification or capture employed multiplex PCR. TCRdb shows the sequencer as Illumina HiSeq 2000. The TCR beta CDR3 regions were amplified from RNA transcripts. A first-round RT-PCR of the TCR CDR3 used the HTBI primer set with the Qiagen OneStep RT-PCR kit. In-frame beta chains were kept once TCRdb had trimmed the public reads at Q25 with fastp and called clones with MiXCR. Rows with a matching CDR3 protein are joined into one entry that keeps the most common DNA and genes. Here the sample has around 660,000 distinct CDR3 sequences; 40% to 55% occur a single time. The biggest ten clones account for approximately 7.2% of the sample. Sequenced material: peripheral blood or thyroid tissue (not recorded which). These receptors were collected from an adult man with Graves' disease, either hyperthyroidism or ophthalmopathy (not recorded which).

V and J are TRBV7-9 and TRBJ2-7, with TRBD2 as a possible D gene (6 bases). Deletions cut 6 bases from V and 5 bases from J, with 17 bases between. Germline values: CDR1 SEHNR, CDR2 FQNEAQ (reference sequence). This CDR3 is built from 14 residues. CDR3 region: CASSEKRAGNEQYF. CDR3 bases: TGTGCCAGCAGTGAAAAGAGGGCGGGGAACGAGCAGTACTTC.

This sequence joins TRBV19 and TRBJ2-6; D is perhaps TRBD1 (6 bases). Trimming cost V 2 bases and J 0 bases, with 8 bases left between them. The CDR3 runs to 16 residues. CDR1 LNHDA and CDR2 SQIVND come from the germline V gene (reference sequence). The CDR3 loop is CASSILQGSGANVLTF. CDR3 in DNA: TGTGCCAGTAGTATACTACAGGGCTCTGGGGCCAACGTCCTGACTTTC.

Concerning this clonotype itself: The junction does not match germline at one end; this may be a read error. The rearrangement links TRBV19 to TRBJ2-7; no reliable D call. The length of the CDR3 is 13 residues. Germline V CDR1 and CDR2: LNHDA, SQIVND (reference sequence). The CDR3 region is CASSITTSYGQYF. Here the CDR3 DNA reads TGTGCCAGTAGTATAACTACATCCTACGGGCAGTACTTC.

This clonotype was seen many times. The chain recombines TRBV9 with TRBJ2-7; D perhaps matches TRBD1 (6 bases). Trimming removed 0 bases from V and 6 bases from J, with 13 bases in between. Looked up from germline, CDR1 is SGDLS and CDR2 is YYNGEE. The CDR3 covers 14 residues. The CDR3 DNA reads as TGTGCCAGCAGCGTAGGTGGGGGCAGTTCCGAGCAGTACTTC. Its protein product is CASSVGGGSSEQYF.

V usage is TRBV29-1 and J usage is TRBJ1-5; weak D call: TRBD1 (6 bases). There are 13 residues in the CDR3. V was clipped by 8 bases and J by 4 bases, with 15 bases between them. Looked up from germline, CDR1 is SQVTM and CDR2 is ANQGSEA. The CDR3 reads CSFDGQMNQPQHF. CDR3 DNA sequence: TGCAGCTTCGATGGACAGATGAATCAGCCCCAGCATTTT.

V is TRBV6-5 and J is TRBJ1-1, with a possible D match to TRBD1 (6 bases). The V gene's germline CDR1 is MNHEY and CDR2 SVGAGI. This CDR3 is built from 15 residues. The V end was cut by 6 bases, the J end by 11 bases, with 25 bases between. CDR3 nucleotide sequence: TGTGCCAGCAGGGGGACACGCCGGGACTCAATAGTCGCTTTCTTT. Amino acid sequence: CASRGTRRDSIVAFF.

The V and J genes are TRBV9 and TRBJ1-1, with a possible D match to TRBD1 (6 bases). V gave up 1 base and J gave up 0 bases, with 16 bases separating them. CDR3 size: 17 residues. Germline V CDR1 and CDR2: SGDLS, YYNGEE. The CDR3 region has the DNA TGTGCCAGCAGCGTATTCCGGGACATCGGCATGAACACTGAAGCTTTCTTT. It is translated as CASSVFRDIGMNTEAFF. Combining the CDR3 with reference TRBV9 and TRBJ1-1 gives the whole variable domain DSGVTQTPKHLITATGQRVTLRCSPRSGDLSVYWYQQSLDQGLQFLIQYYNGEERAKGNILERFSAQQFPDLHSELNLSSLELGDSALYFCASSVFRDIGMNTEAFFGQGTRLTVV.

This clonotype was observed many times. The chain employs TRBV10-3 and TRBJ1-5; D is unclear. Trimming took 10 bases from V and 5 from J, leaving 12 bases between them. The CDR3 consists of 12 residues. Germline-derived CDR1 and CDR2 are ENHRY and SYGVKD. The CDR3 here is CASMREYQPQHF. In DNA, the CDR3 is TGTGCCAGCATGAGGGAGTATCAGCCCCAGCATTTT.

This sequence joins TRBV6-5 and TRBJ1-5, with D possibly being TRBD1 (6 bases). V was trimmed by 6 bases and J by 5 bases, leaving 14 bases between them. The length of the CDR3 is 14 residues. Germline CDR1 MNHEY, CDR2 SVGAGI. The DNA of the CDR3 is TGTGCCAGCAGCGAAGGGACACCCTATCAGCCCCAGCATTTT. It specifies CASSEGTPYQPQHF.

Comments on this clonotype: Since a much larger clone is just one base distant, this may be a read error. The chain joins TRBV7-9 to TRBJ1-2; 8 bases are a match to TRBD1. CDR1 and CDR2 (germline): SEHNR, FQNEAQ (reference sequence). The CDR3 has 14 residues. With V trimmed by 5 bases and J by 7 bases, 9 bases remained unmatched. CDR3 nucleotides: TGTGCCAGCAGCCGACAGGGGATTCGTGTTGGCTACACCTTC. Translation: CASSRQGIRVGYTF.